This is a list of T cell receptor beta chains from one sample in a study of blood T cell repertoires in COVID-19. Data came from immunoSEQ multiplex PCR; TCRdb stores just in-frame clones and leaves some out. Of some 130,000 clones in the sample, approximately 90% were seen once. The sample taken for sequencing was peripheral blood. The receptors here all came from a man aged 50 or older with acute or convalescent COVID-19. CDR3s include the opening cysteine and the closing phenylalanine or tryptophan. The D gene is left open where the match is weak. Clone size is given for some rows only: seen once, a few or many times, or a class if the clone is expanded.

j_gene	v_gene	d_gene	abundance	CDR3nt	CDR3aa
TRBJ1-6	TRBV3-1/TRBV3-2	NA	NA	TGTGCCAGCAGCCAAGAGGCCCTGTCTAATTCACCCCTCCACTTT	CASSQEALSNSPLHF
TRBJ1-1	TRBV25-1	TRBD1	NA	TGTGCCAGCAGTAGCCGGGACAGGGCGTGGAACACTGAAGCTTTCTTT	CASSSRDRAWNTEAFF
TRBJ2-1	TRBV19	TRBD2	NA	TGTGCCAGTAGTATAGATAGCGGGAGGGCCTACAATGAGCAGTTCTTC	CASSIDSGRAYNEQFF
TRBJ2-2	TRBV7-9	TRBD1	NA	TGTGCCAGCAGCCCCCCGGGACAGGGGGCGGCCGGGGAGCTGTTTTTT	CASSPPGQGAAGELFF
TRBJ1-4	TRBV9	NA	NA	TGTGCCAGCAGCGCCCCGGGGGGAAAACTGTTTTTT	CASSAPGGKLFF
TRBJ1-1	TRBV12-3/TRBV12-4	NA	NA	TGTGCCAGCAGTCCCAGGGTGAACACTGAAGCTTTCTTT	CASSPRVNTEAFF
TRBJ1-4	TRBV5-4	TRBD1	NA	TGTGCCAGCAGCTTGTCAGGGGGGCAGATTGAAAAACTGTTTTTT	CASSLSGGQIEKLFF
TRBJ2-7	TRBV3-1/TRBV3-2	NA	NA	TGTGCCAGCAGCCAAGTTGGAGGGCTCCTCTACGAGCAGTACTTC	CASSQVGGLLYEQYF
TRBJ2-1	TRBV11-2	NA	NA	TGTGCCAGCAGCCAGTACAACTACAATGAGCAGTTCTTC	CASSQYNYNEQFF
TRBJ1-2	TRBV27	NA	NA	TGTGCCAGCAGTTTAGGGGCACAGGGTCGGTATGGCTACACCTTC	CASSLGAQGRYGYTF
TRBJ1-1	TRBV11-2	NA	NA	TGTGCCAGCAGCCTTAGCTGGGAGTCTACTGAAGCTTTCTTT	CASSLSWESTEAFF
TRBJ2-4	TRBV27	NA	NA	TGTGCCAGCAGGAAGGGGTTAAAGTTGGGAGCCAAAAACATTCAGTACTTC	CASRKGLKLGAKNIQYF
TRBJ2-1	TRBV24-1	TRBD2	NA	TGTGCCACCTCGTTGGGGGGGCCGGGAGGGGAGCAGTTCTTC	CATSLGGPGGEQFF
TRBJ2-1	TRBV5-1	TRBD2	NA	TGCGCCAGCAGCTTGGGGACTAGCGGGAATGAGCAGTTCTTC	CASSLGTSGNEQFF
TRBJ2-7	TRBV3-1/TRBV3-2	TRBD2	few	TGTGCCAGCAGCCTTAGCGGGGCCTACGAGCAGTACTTC	CASSLSGAYEQYF
TRBJ1-1	TRBV28	TRBD1	NA	TGTGCCAGCAGGGTCGGGGGACAGGGGGGTCGTGGTGAAGCTTTCTTT	CASRVGGQGGRGEAFF
TRBJ1-5	TRBV11-2	NA	NA	TGTGCCAGCAGCTTAGGGTCGGGAGATCAGCCCCAGCATTTT	CASSLGSGDQPQHF
TRBJ2-7	TRBV6-6	TRBD1	NA	TGTGCCAGCAGTTTCCGGGACAGGGGGCCTGAGCAGTACTTC	CASSFRDRGPEQYF